This is a list of T cell receptor beta chains from one sample in a study of low-dose radiotherapy and immunotherapy resistance in tumors. TCRdb re-derived calls from the reads in MiXCR, one entry per CDR3 protein. The table lists over 55,000 distinct CDR3 sequences, around 30% of them singletons. This specimen was PBMCs, taken before treatment. These receptors were obtained from a female donor with ovarian cancer. Each CDR3 is given with its conserved first and last residue. Each record gives: D gene, clone size, V gene, J gene, CDR3 DNA, CDR3 protein. The D gene is left open where the match is weak. The size field is filled for only some rows; it gives once, few, many or a size class.

TRBD1	.	TRBV5-5	TRBJ2-7	TGTGCCAGCAGCTTGGGGGACAGCTCCTACGAGCAGTACTTC	CASSLGDSSYEQYF
TRBD2	once	TRBV5-1	TRBJ2-3	TGCGCCAGCAGACAACTAGCGGGAGGTGCAGATACGCAGTATTTT	CASRQLAGGADTQYF
.	many	TRBV5-1	TRBJ2-7	TGTGCCAGCAGTCCTGGGAGCTCCTACGAGCAGTACTTC	CASSPGSSYEQYF
TRBD1	once	TRBV5-3	TRBJ2-5	TGTGCCAGCAGCTTGAACAGGGGGATGATTGAGACCCAGTACTTC	CASSLNRGMIETQYF
TRBD2	many	TRBV28	TRBJ2-1	TGTGCCAGCAGTTTCCAGCGGGGGGGCCGTAATGAGCAGTTCTTC	CASSFQRGGRNEQFF
TRBD1	few	TRBV28	TRBJ1-1	TGTGCCAGCAGTTTTACGGGACAGGGGAACACTGAAGCTTTCTTT	CASSFTGQGNTEAFF
TRBD1	.	TRBV7-9	TRBJ2-1	TGTGCCAGCAGCTTGCCGTTCCGGGACAGGGGCAGCAATGAGCAGTTCTTC	CASSLPFRDRGSNEQFF
TRBD1	few	TRBV6-1	TRBJ1-5	TGTGCCAGCAGTGAAGCGACAGGGGGGTTCCAGCCCCAGCATTTT	CASSEATGGFQPQHF
.	many	TRBV2	TRBJ2-1	TGTGCCAGCAGAGCCCCCGGACGCTACAATGAGCAGTTCTTC	CASRAPGRYNEQFF
.	many	TRBV19	TRBJ1-2	TGTGCCAGTACTGCCAGTTCGGCCGCCCGCTCCTATGGCTACACCTTC	CASTASSAARSYGYTF
TRBD2	.	TRBV19	TRBJ2-3	TGTGCCAGTAATCCCGGGACTAGCGGGAATCAGGCGCAGTATTTT	CASNPGTSGNQAQYF
TRBD2	few	TRBV6-1	TRBJ2-2	TGTGCCAGCCGGGAGGTTTGGGACACCGGGGAGCTGTTTTTT	CASREVWDTGELFF
TRBD1	many	TRBV6-6	TRBJ1-1	TGTGCCAGCAGGGGGACAGGGGGTAGGACTGAAGCTTTCTTT	CASRGTGGRTEAFF
.	.	TRBV5-8	TRBJ1-5	TGTGCCAGCAGCTTAGGGACGGAAGAGCCCCAGCATTTT	CASSLGTEEPQHF
.	many	TRBV5-1	TRBJ2-1	TGCGCCAGCAGCTTGGGACAGGTATCCTACAATGAGCAGTTCTTC	CASSLGQVSYNEQFF
.	many	TRBV7-9	TRBJ1-1	TGTGCCAGCAGCTTCATTGGACAGCCGAACACTGAAGCTTTCTTT	CASSFIGQPNTEAFF
TRBD1	few	TRBV25-1	TRBJ1-2	TGTGCCAGCAACCACCCTGCGACAGGGGACTATGGCTACACCTTC	CASNHPATGDYGYTF
TRBD2	.	TRBV7-2	TRBJ2-1	TGTGCCAGCAGCTTACCACTAGCGGGAGTAGGGGAGCAGTTCTTC	CASSLPLAGVGEQFF
TRBD2	many	TRBV24-1	TRBJ2-1	TGTGCCACCAGTGATTTGGGGACTAGCGGGAGGAATGAGCAGTTCTTC	CATSDLGTSGRNEQFF
.	medium-sized	TRBV5-8	TRBJ1-5	TGCGCCAGCAGCTTAACAGGCCGACAGCCCCAGCATTTT	CASSLTGRQPQHF
.	.	TRBV7-8	TRBJ2-7	TGTGCCAGCAGCTTAGATAGAGGCGGCGAGCAGTACTTC	CASSLDRGGEQYF
.	.	TRBV10-2	TRBJ2-2	TGCGCCAGCGAACCAGGGGTTAGAGGCACCGGGGAGCTGTTTTTT	CASEPGVRGTGELFF
.	.	TRBV6-2/TRBV6-3	TRBJ1-4	TGTGCCAGCAGTGAATTGGGGGGGTCTAATGAAAAACTGTTTTTT	CASSELGGSNEKLFF
TRBD1	.	TRBV7-2	TRBJ2-7	TGTGCCAGCAGCCCTCGACAGGGTCGGCTCTCCTACGAGCAGTACTTC	CASSPRQGRLSYEQYF
TRBD2	many	TRBV20-1	TRBJ2-7	TGCAGTGCTAGTCCTGCACTAGCGGGAGATTTCTCCTACGAGCAGTACTTC	CSASPALAGDFSYEQYF
TRBD2	.	TRBV2	TRBJ2-2	TGTGCCAGCAGAGGATTTAGACTAGCCGCCACCGGGGAGCTGTTTTTT	CASRGFRLAATGELFF
.	many	TRBV4-3	TRBJ2-1	TGCGCCAGCAGCCAAGGTCTAGGGACCAATGAGCAGTTCTTC	CASSQGLGTNEQFF
.	many	TRBV6-2/TRBV6-3	TRBJ2-7	TGTGCCAGCAGTACAACCGGGACTTTACCCTACGAGCAGTACTTC	CASSTTGTLPYEQYF
TRBD1	.	TRBV5-1	TRBJ1-1	TGCGCCAGCAGCTTGGCCCGGGACAGACTCATGAACACTGAAGCTTTCTTT	CASSLARDRLMNTEAFF
TRBD1	many	TRBV4-3	TRBJ1-2	TGCGCCAGCAGCCTGGGGGACAGGGGGCTCTATGGCTACACCTTC	CASSLGDRGLYGYTF
TRBD1	many	TRBV6-2/TRBV6-3	TRBJ2-6	TGTGCCAGCAGTTACAAACAGGGGCCCTCTGGGGCCAACGTCCTGACTTTC	CASSYKQGPSGANVLTF
.	.	TRBV24-1	TRBJ2-1	TGTGCCACCAGTGACCCGCCAGCAGCCGCCGGACCGCCCCTTAGGGATGAGCAGTTCTTC	CATSDPPAAAGPPLRDEQFF
TRBD1	.	TRBV27	TRBJ1-5	TGTGCCAGCAGTCCGGACAGGGGGCCTAATCAGCCCCAGCATTTT	CASSPDRGPNQPQHF
.	many	TRBV5-1	TRBJ2-1	TGCGCCAGCAGCCTATTACGCCCAGGGCGGTCCTACAATGAGCAGTTCTTC	CASSLLRPGRSYNEQFF
.	.	TRBV6-2/TRBV6-3	TRBJ2-7	TGTGCCAGCAGGGTGACGGTTCCCTACGAGCAGTACTTC	CASRVTVPYEQYF
.	few	TRBV3-1	TRBJ2-7	TGTGCCAGCAGCCAAGAGTGCCGGGAGCTTCTCTACGAGCAGTACTTC	CASSQECRELLYEQYF
TRBD1	many	TRBV5-1	TRBJ1-2	TGCGCCAGCAGCTCAAGACAGGGAGGCTATGGCTACACCTTC	CASSSRQGGYGYTF
.	.	TRBV6-2/TRBV6-3	TRBJ2-2	.	CASSRTTGSNTGELFFFFFFF
TRBD1	.	TRBV28	TRBJ2-1	TGTGCCAGCAGTGGCTCGGGACAGGGTTTTGATGAGCAGTTCTTC	CASSGSGQGFDEQFF
.	.	TRBV2	TRBJ1-5	TGTGCCAGCAGCGAATTTCGGACAGTCAATCAGCCCCAGCATTTT	CASSEFRTVNQPQHF
TRBD2	.	TRBV20-1	TRBJ2-1	TGCAGTGCTAGCCAGAAACTAGCGGGGGTCGGAAATGAGCAGTTCTTC	CSASQKLAGVGNEQFF
TRBD1	many	TRBV11-2	TRBJ2-4	TGTGCCAGCAGCTGGGGGACAGGGGTAACCAAAAACATTCAGTACTTC	CASSWGTGVTKNIQYF
.	many	TRBV7-8	TRBJ2-2	TGTGCCAGCAGCCCGATACGACAGTCGAACACCGGGGAGCTGTTTTTT	CASSPIRQSNTGELFF
.	many	TRBV5-6	TRBJ2-4	TGTGCCAGCAGCTTGGCTGGCTGGGGCAAAAACATTCAGTACTTC	CASSLAGWGKNIQYF
TRBD2	.	TRBV5-1	TRBJ2-2	TGCGCCAGCAGCTTGGATAGCGGGGGGGACACCGGGGAGCTGTTTTTT	CASSLDSGGDTGELFF
.	many	TRBV19	TRBJ1-1	TGTGCCAGTAGTATAAGTTTTGGGGTCACTGAAGCTTTCTTT	CASSISFGVTEAFF
.	many	TRBV7-7	TRBJ2-3	TGTGCTAGCAGCCCCTCGGGCGGGAAAGGGACAGATACGCAGTATTTT	CASSPSGGKGTDTQYF
.	many	TRBV20-1	TRBJ2-5	TGCAGTGCTGGGCAGAGGTACCAAGAGACCCAGTACTTC	CSAGQRYQETQYF
TRBD2	.	TRBV6-5	TRBJ2-7	TGTGCCAGCAGGGGACTAGCGGAAACCTACGAGCAGTACTTC	CASRGLAETYEQYF
.	many	TRBV19	TRBJ2-1	TGTGCCAGTAGTATAGTCGGGACCTGGGAGGACAATGAGCAGTTCTTC	CASSIVGTWEDNEQFF
.	once	TRBV24-1	TRBJ1-5	TGTGCCACCAGTGATTCGAACATGAGCCTCCAGCATTTT	CATSDSNMSLQHF
.	few	TRBV19	TRBJ1-2	TGTGCCAGTAGTAGTATTACAGATAAGGGTGTCTATGGCTACACCTTC	CASSSITDKGVYGYTF
.	many	TRBV6-1	TRBJ2-1	TGTGCCAGCATGAGAGAACTACCGGTTTACAATGAGCAGTTCTTC	CASMRELPVYNEQFF
TRBD1	many	TRBV28	TRBJ2-7	TGTGCCAGCAGTACTCAGACAGGGGCCTACGAGCAGTACTTC	CASSTQTGAYEQYF
.	few	TRBV7-2	TRBJ2-1	TGTGCCAGCAGCCGTCAGGGATTCAATGAGCAGTTCTTC	CASSRQGFNEQFF
.	.	TRBV29-1	TRBJ1-2	TGCAGCGTTGAGGGGAGACGCTATGGCTACACCTTC	CSVEGRRYGYTF
TRBD1	.	TRBV7-6	TRBJ1-2	TGTGCCAGCAGCGGGACAGGGTGGGGCTACACCTTC	CASSGTGWGYTF
TRBD1	many	TRBV24-1	TRBJ2-3	TGTGCCACCAGTGACAGGACAGGGCGCACAGATACGCAGTATTTT	CATSDRTGRTDTQYF
TRBD1	many	TRBV10-3	TRBJ2-7	TGTGCCATCAGCCCGGACAGGGGATCAGCCGAGCAGTACTTC	CAISPDRGSAEQYF
TRBD1	.	TRBV12-5	TRBJ2-7	TGTGCTAGTGGCTTGACAGGGGGCGGCGACGAGCAGTACTTC	CASGLTGGGDEQYF